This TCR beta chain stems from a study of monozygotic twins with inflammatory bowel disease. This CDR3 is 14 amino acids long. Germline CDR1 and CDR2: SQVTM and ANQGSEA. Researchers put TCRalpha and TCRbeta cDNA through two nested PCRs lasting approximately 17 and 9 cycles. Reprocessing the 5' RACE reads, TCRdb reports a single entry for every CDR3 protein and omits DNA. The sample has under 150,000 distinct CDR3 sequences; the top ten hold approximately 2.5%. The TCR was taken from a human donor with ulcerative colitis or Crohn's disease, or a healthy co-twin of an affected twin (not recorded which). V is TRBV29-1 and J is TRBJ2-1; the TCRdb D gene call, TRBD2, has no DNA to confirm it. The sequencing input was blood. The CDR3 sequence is CSVVGRVSYNEQFF.